The 8 T cell receptor beta chains below were found in one sample sequenced in a study of blood T cell repertoires in COVID-19. Produced via immunoSEQ multiplex PCR; TCRdb's table is partial and in-frame only. The sample lists under 250,000 clones, over 65% occurring once. Sequences were obtained from peripheral blood. The receptors were gathered from a woman aged 70 to 79 with active or convalescent COVID-19.

V usage is TRBV29-1 and J usage is TRBJ1-3; a possible D gene is TRBD1 (5 bases). Germline V gives CDR1 SQVTM, CDR2 ANQGSEA. With 4 bases removed from V and 0 bases from J, the gap between germline ends came to 7 bases. The CDR3 has 13 amino acids. The CDR3 region has the DNA TGCAGCGTTGGGGGCAGCTCTGGAAACACCATATATTTT. Its protein is CSVGGSSGNTIYF.

The rearrangement links TRBV7-2 to TRBJ2-3; TRBD2 matches 9 bases. CDR3 size: 15 residues. Germline CDR1 SGHTA, CDR2 FQGNSA. V trimming: 6 bases; J trimming: 7 bases; junction bases outside the gene matches: 11. CDR3 protein: CASSPLAGEWNTQYF. Here the CDR3 DNA reads TGTGCCAGCAGTCCCTTAGCGGGAGAGTGGAATACGCAGTATTTT.

The table lists this clone with a few counts. The gene calls are TRBV19 and TRBJ1-5; 8 bases line up with TRBD1. After removal of 7 bases from V and 2 bases from J, the junction contained 13 bases not matched to a gene. In germline, CDR1 is LNHDA, CDR2 SQIVND (reference sequence). The CDR3 covers 17 residues. The CDR3 protein is CASNGQGATAGNQPQHF. Written as DNA, the CDR3 is TGTGCCAGTAATGGACAGGGAGCGACAGCTGGCAATCAGCCCCAGCATTTT.

The chain combines TRBV18 with TRBJ2-7; TRBD2 aligns across 13 bases. This CDR3 is built from 15 residues. Germline V gene lookup returns CDR1 KGHSH and CDR2 LQKENI. J was trimmed by 9 bases and V by 3 bases; bases with no gene match: 8. The DNA for the CDR3 is TGTGCCAGCTCACCGGGACTAGCGGGATTTGGGGGGCAGTACTTC. Protein: CASSPGLAGFGGQYF.

The rearrangement uses TRBV12-3 or TRBV12-4 and TRBJ2-2; unclear D gene. The V end lost 8 bases, the J end lost 6 bases, and 13 bases lay between the germline ends. This CDR3 is built from 13 residues. The CDR3 reads CASLRVRAGELFF. As DNA, the CDR3 is TGTGCCAGCCTCCGTGTGCGCGCCGGGGAGCTGTTTTTT.

The rearrangement links TRBV6-5 to TRBJ2-1, with 10 nucleotides matching TRBD2. CDR1 MNHEY and CDR2 SVGAGI come from the germline V gene. The J segment lost 8 bases and the V segment lost 10 bases, leaving 11 bases of the junction unmatched. The CDR3 has 14 residues. CDR3 protein: CANKPGLASDEQFF. DNA for the CDR3: TGTGCCAATAAACCGGGACTAGCGTCCGATGAGCAGTTCTTC.

The chain uses TRBV18 and TRBJ2-3; TRBD1 aligns across 7 bases. The length of the CDR3 is 13 residues. V lost 3 bases, J lost 6 bases, and 3 bases stayed unmatched. CDR1 is KGHSH and CDR2 is LQKENI in the germline V gene. The CDR3 coding sequence is TGTGCCAGCTCACCCAACAGGGGCGATACGCAGTATTTT. This encodes CASSPNRGDTQYF.

The chain recombines TRBV7-8 with TRBJ2-3; 9 bases agree with TRBD1. Germline-derived CDR1 and CDR2 are SGHVS and FQNEAQ. With V trimmed by 5 bases and J by 1 base, 7 bases remained unmatched. The CDR3 covers 16 residues. CDR3 DNA: TGTGCCAGCAGCCGTACAGGGGGCTTTCGCACAGATACGCAGTATTTT. Translated, it gives CASSRTGGFRTDTQYF.